This T cell receptor (beta chain) appears in the sequencing data of a study of blood T cell repertoires in COVID-19. Overall study: Collection of acute and convalescent COVID-19 samples took place in the United States, Italy and Spain. PBMCs, B-cell-depleted T cells, or T cells provided the cDNA or gDNA that made up the material.

This CDR3 is 18 amino acids long. In germline, CDR1 is MNHNS, CDR2 SASEGT. The V and J ends lost 4 bases and 0 bases, in that order; junction bases with no gene match: 12. Under the authors' procedure: Amplification from reference gene primers served as the basis for estimated nucleated cell counts. Assay used: immunoSEQ multiplex PCR; TCRdb lists only in-frame clones, some missing. For V, J and clone size, that table is used; D and trimming come from the DNA. The sample holds hundreds of thousands of clones, 85% to 90% seen once. The TCR was taken from a man in his forties or fifties with acute or convalescent COVID-19. Sequenced sample: peripheral blood. The rearrangement joins TRBV6-1 to TRBJ1-1; 9 bases agree with TRBD1. The CDR3 DNA reads TGTGCCAGCAGTGTCCGGACAGGGGTGGCCTTAATGAACACTGAAGCTTTCTTT. As protein: CASSVRTGVALMNTEAFF.